This T cell receptor beta chain came from a study of T cell repertoires in cytomegalovirus infection. As for the study in general: Public TCR beta signatures indicated both CMV infection and matching HLA type. Study-wide results and limits: Summed frequency of shared TCR beta families picked out CMV carriers who also had the relevant HLA.

TCRdb ran MiXCR on the reads and lists one entry per CDR3 protein. The sample has tens of thousands of distinct CDR3 sequences; 4% are singletons. There are 13 residues in the CDR3. Per germline, CDR1 SGHTA and CDR2 FQGNSA. V lost 5 bases and J lost 0, with 7 bases in between. This clonotype was seen at least ten times. What it binds is not known. J is TRBJ2-5 and V is TRBV7-2; D is ambiguous. This clonotype originated in a human donor in good health (CMV status not recorded). Some clones in this sample may be carry-over from other donors' samples. The specimen was PBMCs. The DNA for the CDR3 is TGTGCCAGCAGCGCAGAGTACCAAGAGACCCAGTACTTC. Translation: CASSAEYQETQYF.